Below, 12 T cell receptor beta chains from the same sample are listed, as sequenced in a study of immune heterogeneity within non-small cell lung tumors. TCR beta CDR3 regions came from multiplex PCR with 32 forward V and 13 reverse J primers. MiXCR was run by TCRdb on the multiplex PCR reads, yielding one entry per CDR3 protein. The table records roughly 23,000 distinct CDR3 sequences, 25% to 35% of them present only once. The template consisted of bulk tumor genomic DNA, with around 600 ng used per sample. Several biopsies per primary tumor were taken during surgery, spaced as far apart as possible. Each patient presented with untreated, newly diagnosed non-small cell lung cancer and received curative surgery. Sequenced input: lung tumor tissue. These receptors were obtained from a man aged 40-55 years with non-small cell lung cancer.

This clonotype was detected many times. This rearrangement joins TRBV12-5 to TRBJ1-2; D remains unclear. V dropped 3 bases and J dropped 3 bases, with 14 bases sitting between them. The CDR3 is 15 residues long. The germline V gene encodes CDR1 LGHNT and CDR2 FRNRAP. CDR3 nucleotides: TGTGCTAGTGGTTTCTCGGAGGGATCCGACTATGGCTACACCTTC. Amino acid sequence: CASGFSEGSDYGYTF.

This clonotype was counted many times. J is TRBJ2-7 and V is TRBV4-2; TRBD1 aligns across 9 bases. This CDR3 is built from 15 residues. With 0 bases clipped from V and 3 bases from J, the junction kept 3 bases outside the gene matches. The germline CDR1 and CDR2 sequences are LGHNA and YNFKEQ. The CDR3: CASSQDRTGDYEQYF. The CDR3 region has the DNA TGTGCCAGCAGCCAAGACCGGACAGGGGACTACGAGCAGTACTTC.

A few counts support this clonotype. This sequence joins TRBV5-1 and TRBJ2-1; TRBD1 is a possible D gene (5 bases). This CDR3 comprises 14 residues. Trimming pared 0 bases from V and 8 bases from J, leaving 12 bases between. Germline V gene data show CDR1 as SGHRS and CDR2 as YFSETQ. CDR3 sequence (DNA): TGCGCCAGCAGCTTGGACGCAGGGATGGATGAGCAGTTCTTC. Translating it yields CASSLDAGMDEQFF. Drawing the rest from reference TRBV5-1 and TRBJ2-1, the complete variable domain is KAGVTQTPRYLIKTRGQQVTLSCSPISGHRSVSWYQQTPGQGLQFLFEYFSETQRNKGNFPGRFSGRQFSNSRSEMNVSTLELGDSALYLCASSLDAGMDEQFFGPGTRLTVL.

As regards this clonotype: This may be a read error, as it is one base from a much larger clone. The chain carries TRBV24-1 and TRBJ2-7; no reliable D call. V was pared by 3 bases and J by 6 bases, with 5 bases between. Germline lookup yields CDR1 KGHDR and CDR2 SFDVKD. This CDR3 has 11 amino acids. The CDR3 sequence is CATSDEREQYF. The CDR3 DNA reads TGTGCCACCAGTGATGAGCGCGAGCAGTACTTC.

In this sample, this clonotype turned up a few times. The V gene is TRBV7-8, the J gene TRBJ1-2, with D tentatively TRBD1 (6 bases). V lost 3 bases, J lost 2 bases, and 7 bases lay in between. The germline V gene encodes CDR1 SGHVS and CDR2 FQNEAQ. The CDR3 is 13 residues long. The CDR3 here is CASSFGQNYGYTF. CDR3 in DNA: TGTGCCAGCAGCTTCGGACAGAACTATGGCTACACCTTC.

A few counts support this clonotype. The chain couples TRBV30 to TRBJ2-3; D perhaps matches TRBD2 (5 bases). This CDR3 is 13 amino acids long. The V end lost 1 base, the J end lost 2 bases, and 7 bases lay between the germline ends. Germline loops: CDR1 GTSNPN, CDR2 SVGIG (reference sequence). The CDR3 DNA is TGTGCCTGGAGTGCGGGATTCACAGATACGCAGTATTTT. Its protein is CAWSAGFTDTQYF.

Details on this clonotype: At one boundary the junction diverges from the germline segment, which might be a read error. The rearrangement uses TRBV20-1 and TRBJ1-1; D possibly corresponds to TRBD1 (6 bases). Germline V gene data show CDR1 as DFQATT and CDR2 as SNEGSKA (reference sequence). This CDR3 spans 13 amino acids. Written as DNA, the CDR3 is TGCAGTGCTAGGGCCTGGGGGGACACTGAAGGTTTCTTT. Its protein is CSARAWGDTEGFF.

This clonotype was seen many times. This chain joins TRBV10-3 and TRBJ2-7; TRBD1 aligns across 8 bases. V lost 4 bases to trimming and J lost 4 bases; unmatched junction nucleotides: 3. The CDR3 runs to 13 residues. Looked up from germline, CDR1 is ENHRY and CDR2 is SYGVKD. This chain's CDR3 is CAISVTGAYEQYF. The DNA for the CDR3 is TGTGCCATCAGTGTGACAGGGGCTTACGAGCAGTACTTC.

Worth noting for this clonotype: Since a much larger clone is just one base distant, this may be a read error. The chain links TRBV7-2 to TRBJ2-7, with 9 bases aligning to TRBD1. The CDR3 runs 15 residues. In germline, CDR1 is SGHTA, CDR2 FQGNSA. The chain's CDR3 is CASSFTGGAQYERYF. The CDR3 DNA reads TGTGCCAGCAGCTTTACAGGGGGCGCACAATACGAGCGGTACTTC.

There are many counts of this clonotype. The genes are TRBV7-2 and TRBJ2-1; 9 bases agree with TRBD1. The CDR3 covers 16 residues. V lost 1 base, J lost 3 bases, and 4 bases stayed unmatched. The V gene's germline CDR1 is SGHTA and CDR2 FQGNSA. The CDR3 spells CASSLEGTGFYNEQFF. The CDR3 region has the DNA TGTGCCAGCAGCTTAGAGGGGACAGGGTTCTACAATGAGCAGTTCTTC.

This clonotype has a count of ten or more. The rearrangement joins TRBV29-1 to TRBJ2-3; the D gene could be TRBD1 or TRBD2 (6 bases each). The germline V gene has CDR1 SQVTM and CDR2 ANQGSEA. The ends were cut back, 1 base at V and 6 bases at J, with 20 bases in the middle. The CDR3 length is 16 residues. CDR3 sequence: CSVEALSGVGADTQYF. CDR3 coding DNA: TGCAGCGTTGAAGCTCTTTCGGGGGTGGGGGCGGATACGCAGTATTTT.

This clonotype was recorded at least ten times. The J gene is TRBJ1-5, the V gene TRBV19, with D possibly matching TRBD1 (6 bases). V lost 3 bases, J lost 0 bases, and 12 bases lay in between. Germline CDR1 is LNHDA and CDR2 is SQIVND (reference sequence). The CDR3 covers 16 residues. The CDR3 coding sequence is TGTGCCAGTAGTATGACCGGGGGCCGTAGCAATCAGCCCCAGCATTTT. This codes for CASSMTGGRSNQPQHF.